The T cell receptor (beta chain) under discussion was sequenced for a study of control samples from healthy donors and cancer patients. V was clipped by 1 base and J by 0 bases, with 10 bases between them. The germline V gene has CDR1 SGHRS and CDR2 YFSETQ. The CDR3 has 15 amino acids. This clone was seen once. Here immunoSEQ multiplex PCR was the method, and the copy in TCRdb shows in-frame clones only, minus some. The sample records 120,000 or so clones, 85% to 90% being singletons. The sequence was obtained from a man aged 25 to 40 in good health. Sequencing used blood. J is TRBJ1-1 and V is TRBV5-1; D remains unclear. As DNA, the CDR3 is TGCGCCAGCAGCTTGAGCTATACATTGAACACTGAAGCTTTCTTT. This translates into CASSLSYTLNTEAFF.